The rows below give T cell receptor beta chains drawn from one sample of a study of human T cells and chemical hapten exposure. TCRdb ran MiXCR on the RACE reads and lists one entry per CDR3 protein. The sample lists roughly 130,000 distinct CDR3 sequences; around 8.3% were seen once. The sequencing input was whole blood. These receptors were collected from a male donor in good health. Some clones in this sample may be carry-over from other donors' samples. CDR3s include the opening cysteine and the closing phenylalanine or tryptophan. D genes are given only for firm matches. Not all rows give a size; the values are once, few, many and, for expanded clones, a class.

d_gene,abundance,j_gene,v_gene,CDR3nt,CDR3aa
-,-,TRBJ2-7,TRBV14,TGTGCCAGCAGCCTCTGGAACTACGAGCAGTACTTC,CASSLWNYEQYF
-,-,TRBJ2-5,TRBV5-1,TGCGCCAGCAGCTTGACGCAAGAGACCCAGTACTTC,CASSLTQETQYF
TRBD2,-,TRBJ2-1,TRBV29-1,TGCAGCGTTGAAGGTCACTACGGACTAGCCAGCAATGAGCAGTTCTTC,CSVEGHYGLASNEQFF
-,many,TRBJ1-1,TRBV29-1,TGCAGCGTTGTCCAGAGACTAAACACTGAAGCTTTCTTT,CSVVQRLNTEAFF
-,-,TRBJ2-1,TRBV19,TGTGCCAGTAGTATAGATCTTCCGTACAATGAGCAGTTCTTC,CASSIDLPYNEQFF
-,-,TRBJ2-3,TRBV10-3,TGTGCCATCAGTGAGAGCTTAGATACGCAGTATTTT,CAISESLDTQYF
-,many,TRBJ1-1,TRBV10-3,TGTGCCATCAGTGAGTCGGGCCAGGGAGGAGGGATGAACACTGAAGCTTTCTTT,CAISESGQGGGMNTEAFF
-,-,TRBJ1-1,TRBV5-4,TGTGCCAGCAGCGGAATGGGCACTGAAGCTTTCTTT,CASSGMGTEAFF
-,few,TRBJ1-1,TRBV20-1,TGCAGTGCCCCTTCTTGGGGGAACACTGAAGCTTTCTTT,CSAPSWGNTEAFF
-,many,TRBJ2-2,TRBV5-1,TGCGCCAGCAGCTTGGGCAGGGCGAACACCGGGGAGCTGTTTTTT,CASSLGRANTGELFF
TRBD2,many,TRBJ2-7,TRBV12-3/TRBV12-4,TGTGCCAGCAGTTTGGGGACTAGCGGGTACGAGCAGTACTTC,CASSLGTSGYEQYF
-,many,TRBJ2-6,TRBV29-1,TGCAGCGTTGGTCTGGGAGGGGGCGCCGGGGCCAACGTCCTGACTTTC,CSVGLGGGAGANVLTF
-,few,TRBJ2-3,TRBV12-3/TRBV12-4,TGTGCCAGCACTGTCGTAGGGTTCACAGATACGCAGTATTTT,CASTVVGFTDTQYF
-,few,TRBJ2-3,TRBV6-5,TGTGCCAGCAGTTACAGCCGGACTTCGAGCACAGATACGCAGTATTTT,CASSYSRTSSTDTQYF
-,many,TRBJ2-5,TRBV15,TGTGCCACCAGCAGAGATCGGACCAGCCAAGAGACCCAGTACTTC,CATSRDRTSQETQYF
-,many,TRBJ2-7,TRBV3-1,TGTGCCAGCAGCCCGCCGGGATTCGTTAATTACGAGCAGTACTTC,CASSPPGFVNYEQYF
TRBD2,few,TRBJ2-1,TRBV5-1,TGCGCCAGCAGCTCTTTAGCGGGGGGGCCGGGCAATGAGCAGTTCTTC,CASSSLAGGPGNEQFF
TRBD1,few,TRBJ2-5,TRBV27,TGTGCCAGCAGTTTCGACAGGGGCCAGAGGAAGACCCAGTACTTC,CASSFDRGQRKTQYF
-,many,TRBJ2-3,TRBV5-1,TGCGCCAGCAGCTTGGAAGGAGATACGCAGTATTTT,CASSLEGDTQYF
-,-,TRBJ2-3,TRBV27,TGTGCCAGCAGTTTATGGGGGCCGCCAGATACGCAGTATTTT,CASSLWGPPDTQYF
-,many,TRBJ1-1,TRBV18,TGTGCCAGCTCTTTGGGGGAGGACACTGAAGCTTTCTTT,CASSLGEDTEAFF